This entry lists 8 T cell receptor beta chains sequenced from one sample in a study of liver allograft versus peripheral blood T cells. The overall study: Intrahepatic T cell receptor repertoires from transplanted livers were compared against repertoires in recipients' peripheral blood.

TCRdb re-called the reads with MiXCR, one entry per CDR3 protein. The table has roughly 15,000 distinct CDR3 sequences, 20% to 25% seen once. The source of these receptors is a human patient who had a liver transplant. Some T cells here may be from the graft donor.

At least ten counts were recorded for this clonotype. This sequence joins TRBV7-2 and TRBJ1-5, with 7 nucleotides matching TRBD1. The V segment lost 4 bases and the J segment 7 bases; nucleotides outside the gene matches: 7. CDR3 size: 14 residues. CDR1 is SGHTA and CDR2 is FQGNSA in the germline V gene. The CDR3 here is CASSSRQGGQPQHF. CDR3 DNA sequence: TGTGCCAGCAGCTCCCGACAGGGAGGACAGCCCCAGCATTTT.

This clonotype was counted only a few times. The rearrangement links TRBV12-3 or TRBV12-4 to TRBJ1-4, with D possibly TRBD1 on 5 matching bases. Trimming stripped 2 bases from V and 13 bases from J, with 17 bases between. This CDR3 comprises 14 residues. The CDR3 nucleotides read TGTGCCAGCAGTTTACGGAGCAGGGAAGGGTTACTGTTTTTT. Its protein is CASSLRSREGLLFF.

This clonotype is deemed medium-sized (0.01 to 0.1%). This chain joins TRBV7-2 and TRBJ1-1, with unresolved D. Germline assignment: CDR1 SGHTA and CDR2 FQGNSA. The CDR3 spans 13 residues. With 6 bases removed from V and 7 bases from J, the gap between germline ends came to 15 bases. In DNA, the CDR3 is TGTGCCAGCAGGCCAGTAGGACGAAATGAAGCTTTCTTT. Its protein is CASRPVGRNEAFF.

This chain links TRBV6-1 with TRBJ1-4; 7 nucleotides agree with TRBD1. The CDR3 is 16 amino acids. Germline loops: CDR1 MNHNS, CDR2 SASEGT. The V segment lost 2 bases and the J segment 8 bases; nucleotides outside the gene matches: 11. CDR3 nucleotides: TGTGCCAGCAGTGAACTCCAGGGGGGTAGGAAGGAAAAACTGTTTTTT. The encoded protein is CASSELQGGRKEKLFF.

V is TRBV7-2 and J is TRBJ1-5; the match to TRBD1 covers 7 bases. The CDR3 has 13 residues. Germline V lookup: CDR1 SGHTA, CDR2 FQGNSA. V was pared by 3 bases and J by 9 bases, with 5 bases of the junction left unmatched. This CDR3 reads CASSFQGDRPQHF. The CDR3 bases are TGTGCCAGCAGCTTTCAGGGGGACAGGCCCCAGCATTTT.

This clonotype was picked up many times. The chain's CDR3 is CASSLPAGDTEAFF. The CDR3 DNA is TGTGCCAGCAGCCTTCCGGCAGGGGACACTGAAGCTTTCTTT. V gene TRBV5-4 combines with J gene TRBJ1-1; possible D gene TRBD1, 6 bases. Germline loops: CDR1 SGHNT, CDR2 YYREEE (reference sequence). The germline V and J ends were trimmed by 4 bases and 3 bases, with 13 bases remaining between them. CDR3 length: 14 amino acids.

This clonotype has a handful of counts. The chain combines TRBV11-2 with TRBJ1-2; D is unresolved. The germline gives CDR1 SGHAT, CDR2 FQNNGV. The CDR3 extends over 13 amino acids. V dropped 1 base and J dropped 4 bases, with 7 bases sitting between them. The CDR3 DNA sequence: TGTGCCAGCAGCTTAGTCCCAGTCTATGGCTACACCTTC. Its translation: CASSLVPVYGYTF.

This clonotype was detected a few times. CDR3 region: CASSLVVGELFF. The CDR3 nucleotides are TGTGCCAGCAGCTTGGTGGTCGGGGAGCTGTTTTTT. V and J are TRBV5-6 and TRBJ2-2, with D hard to call. Germline CDR1 SGHDT, CDR2 YYEEEE. Trimming shortened V by 0 bases and J by 7 bases, and 4 bases separated the two germline ends. The CDR3 loop spans 12 amino acids.